A selection of T cell receptor beta chains follows, all from one sample in a study of low-dose radiotherapy and immunotherapy resistance in tumors. TCRdb passed the reads through MiXCR, listing each CDR3 protein once. The sample includes tens of thousands of distinct CDR3 sequences, 20% to 25% of them seen just once. The input for sequencing was PBMCs, taken after low-dose radiotherapy plus immunotherapy. The receptors here all came from a female donor with ovarian cancer. Both conserved end residues are trimmed from each CDR3.

V,length,CDR3
TRBV10-3,12,STQYGTGYDTQY
TRBV20-1,12,SARTSGGLYTQY
TRBV7-7,12,ASSLSPNTGELF
TRBV10-2,11,ASSLVDSGELF
TRBV20-1,9,SASVLGNQF
TRBV4-1,17,ASSHITASGGSGSYEQY
TRBV15,10,ATSRRNNEQF
TRBV2,9,ASRVSQTQY
TRBV2,11,ASSATGSQPQH
TRBV7-2,13,ASSRGTAWDYGYT
TRBV7-2,12,ASSRGQFSDTQY
TRBV7-2,12,ASSLAGVQETQY
TRBV3-1,12,ASSRADSNYGYT
TRBV5-1,15,ASSPRLAGGLFGTQY
TRBV2,16,ASSDLGTGARSNQPQH
TRBV7-8,14,ASSTLGRGPADTQY
TRBV6-6,12,ASSPASFTDTQY
TRBV12-3/TRBV12-4,16,ASSPPSGGYRGGGTQY
TRBV7-2,13,ASSPGGGRQGGYT
TRBV18,14,ASSPGFGDSNQPQH
TRBV12-3/TRBV12-4,15,ASSFRRLGTGGYEQY
TRBV20-1,14,SAAGQLAGVLETQY
TRBV24-1,11,ATRPSRRGGYT
TRBV7-9,12,ASSLTQVQYEQY
TRBV7-2,14,ASSLEAGGFNQPQH
TRBV4-2,15,ASSQVSLAANTGELF
TRBV12-3/TRBV12-4,12,ASTLGSTIVTQY
TRBV4-2,12,ASSPSGNTGELF
TRBV5-5,13,ASSGIAGGGDEQF
TRBV9,15,ASSVVQGDLAKNIQY
TRBV5-1,11,ASSFGTSYEQY
TRBV20-1,10,SASQGTTEAF
TRBV7-2,12,ASSRSGKSYEQY
TRBV5-8,14,ASSSQGGTNTGELF
TRBV28,13,ASSPSGSSTDTQY
TRBV11-2,11,ASSFGGPGEAF
TRBV19,14,ASRGGASSGANVLT
TRBV2,14,ASSDTVTSLYNEQF
TRBV11-2,17,ASSSRPGQRTSGRDTQY
TRBV6-5,17,ASSSLPKFGGAIDTEAF
TRBV28,13,ASSLSAQGRGEQY
TRBV19,13,ASNQGYETNYGYT
TRBV6-8,12,ASSALGSNQPQH
TRBV6-5,14,ASSYIVGLPRYEQY
TRBV20-1,12,SARRAGSSYEQY
TRBV6-5,12,ASTGTANTGELF
TRBV7-9,16,ASSLASGMMTVTYEQY
TRBV11-2,10,ASSHDEWGYT
TRBV20-1,10,SARSEWETQY
TRBV11-2,12,ASSPGGGTGTQY
TRBV25-1,15,ASSVPSGTVDRETQY
TRBV5-1,14,ASSLDPTDRIHGYT
TRBV6-1,15,ASSTGTGGSYNSPLH
TRBV4-1,13,ASSQDGGRNYGYT